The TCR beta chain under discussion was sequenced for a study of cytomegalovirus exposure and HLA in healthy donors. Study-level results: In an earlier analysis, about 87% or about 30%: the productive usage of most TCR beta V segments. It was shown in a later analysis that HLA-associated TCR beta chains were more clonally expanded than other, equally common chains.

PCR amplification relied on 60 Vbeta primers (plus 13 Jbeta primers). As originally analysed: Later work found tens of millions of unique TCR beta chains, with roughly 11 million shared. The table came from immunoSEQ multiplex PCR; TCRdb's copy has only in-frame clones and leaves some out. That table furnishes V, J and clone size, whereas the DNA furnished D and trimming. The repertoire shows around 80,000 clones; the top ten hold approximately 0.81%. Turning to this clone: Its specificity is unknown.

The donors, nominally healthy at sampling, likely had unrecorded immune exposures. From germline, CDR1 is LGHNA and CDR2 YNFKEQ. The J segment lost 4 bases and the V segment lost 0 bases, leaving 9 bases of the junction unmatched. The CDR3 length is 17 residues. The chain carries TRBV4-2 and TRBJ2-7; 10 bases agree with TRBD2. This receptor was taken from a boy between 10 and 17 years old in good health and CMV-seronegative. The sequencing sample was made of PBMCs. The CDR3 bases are TGTGCCAGCAGCCAAGACCGGGCTAGCGGGAGTAAATACGAGCAGTACTTC. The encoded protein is CASSQDRASGSKYEQYF.